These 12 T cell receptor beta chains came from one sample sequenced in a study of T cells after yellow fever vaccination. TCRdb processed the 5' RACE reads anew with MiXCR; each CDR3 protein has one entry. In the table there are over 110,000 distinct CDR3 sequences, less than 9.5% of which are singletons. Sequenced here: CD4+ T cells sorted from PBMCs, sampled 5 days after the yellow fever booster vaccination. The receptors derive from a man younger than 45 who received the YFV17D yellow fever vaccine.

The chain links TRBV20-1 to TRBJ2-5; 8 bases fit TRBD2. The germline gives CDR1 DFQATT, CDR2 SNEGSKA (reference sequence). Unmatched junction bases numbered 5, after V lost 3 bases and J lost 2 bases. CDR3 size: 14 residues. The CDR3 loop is CSARSLAVQETQYF. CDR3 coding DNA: TGCAGTGCTAGGTCACTAGCGGTTCAAGAGACCCAGTACTTC.

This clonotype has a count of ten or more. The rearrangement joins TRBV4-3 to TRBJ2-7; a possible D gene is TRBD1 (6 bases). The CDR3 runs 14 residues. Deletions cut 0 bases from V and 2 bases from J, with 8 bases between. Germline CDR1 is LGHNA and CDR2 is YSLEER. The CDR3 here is CASSQDTGPYEQYF. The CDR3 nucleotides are TGCGCCAGCAGCCAAGATACAGGGCCCTACGAGCAGTACTTC.

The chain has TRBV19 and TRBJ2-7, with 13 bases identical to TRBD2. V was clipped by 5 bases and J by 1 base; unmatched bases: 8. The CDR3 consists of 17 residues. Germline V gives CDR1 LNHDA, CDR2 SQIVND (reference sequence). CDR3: CASSGRLAGGLSYEQYF. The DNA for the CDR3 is TGTGCCAGTAGTGGAAGACTAGCGGGAGGACTTTCCTACGAGCAGTACTTC.

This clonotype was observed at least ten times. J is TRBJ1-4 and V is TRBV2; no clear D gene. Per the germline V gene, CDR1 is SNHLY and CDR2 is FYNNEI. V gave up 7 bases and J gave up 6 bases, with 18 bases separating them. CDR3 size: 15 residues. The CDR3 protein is CASNIMDLRDEKLFF. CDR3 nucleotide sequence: TGTGCCAGCAATATCATGGACCTACGAGATGAAAAACTGTTTTTT.

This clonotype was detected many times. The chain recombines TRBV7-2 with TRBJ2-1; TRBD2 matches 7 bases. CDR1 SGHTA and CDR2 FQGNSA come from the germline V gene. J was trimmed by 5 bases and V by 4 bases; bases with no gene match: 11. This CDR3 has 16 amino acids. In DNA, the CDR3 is TGTGCCAGCAGCTCCCCTAGGGGAGGGGACCACAATGAGCAGTTCTTC. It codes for CASSSPRGGDHNEQFF. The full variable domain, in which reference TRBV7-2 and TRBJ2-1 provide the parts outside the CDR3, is GAGVSQSPSNKVTEKGKDVELRCDPISGHTALYWYRQSLGQGLEFLIYFQGNSAPDKSGLPSDRFSAERTGGSVSTLTIQRTQQEDSAVYLCASSSPRGGDHNEQFFGPGTRLTVL.

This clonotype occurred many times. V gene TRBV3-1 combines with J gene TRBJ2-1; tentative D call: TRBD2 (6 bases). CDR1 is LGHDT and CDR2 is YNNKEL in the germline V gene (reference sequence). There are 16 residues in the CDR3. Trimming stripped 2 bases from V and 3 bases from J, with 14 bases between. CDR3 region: CASSQSKTRIYNEQFF. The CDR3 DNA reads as TGTGCCAGCAGCCAATCGAAGACTAGAATCTACAATGAGCAGTTCTTC.

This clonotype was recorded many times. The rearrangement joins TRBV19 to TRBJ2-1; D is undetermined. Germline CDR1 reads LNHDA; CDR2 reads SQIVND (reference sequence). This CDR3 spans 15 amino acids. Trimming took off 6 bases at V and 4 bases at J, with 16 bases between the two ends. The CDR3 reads CASRAGYPVYNEQFF. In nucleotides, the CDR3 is TGTGCCAGTAGGGCTGGATACCCGGTGTACAATGAGCAGTTCTTC.

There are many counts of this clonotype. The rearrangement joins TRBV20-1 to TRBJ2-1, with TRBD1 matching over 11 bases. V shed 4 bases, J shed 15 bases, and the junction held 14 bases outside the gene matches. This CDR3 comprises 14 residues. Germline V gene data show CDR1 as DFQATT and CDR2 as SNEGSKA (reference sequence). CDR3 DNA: TGCAGTGCTATCGGGACAGGGGGACTTGAATTCGGGTTCTTC. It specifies CSAIGTGGLEFGFF.

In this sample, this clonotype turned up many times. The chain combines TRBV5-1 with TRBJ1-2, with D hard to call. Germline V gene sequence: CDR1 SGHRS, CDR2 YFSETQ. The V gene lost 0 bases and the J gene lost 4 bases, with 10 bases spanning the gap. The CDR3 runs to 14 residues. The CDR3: CASSLGSGVYGYTF. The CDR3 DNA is TGCGCCAGCAGCTTGGGTTCCGGGGTCTATGGCTACACCTTC.

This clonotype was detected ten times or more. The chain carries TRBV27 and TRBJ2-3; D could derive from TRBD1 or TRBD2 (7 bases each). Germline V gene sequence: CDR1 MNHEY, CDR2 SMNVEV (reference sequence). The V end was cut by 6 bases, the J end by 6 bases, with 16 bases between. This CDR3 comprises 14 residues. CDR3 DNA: TGTGCCAGCAGGGGTGCAGGGGGGGTGGATACGCAGTATTTT. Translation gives CASRGAGGVDTQYF.

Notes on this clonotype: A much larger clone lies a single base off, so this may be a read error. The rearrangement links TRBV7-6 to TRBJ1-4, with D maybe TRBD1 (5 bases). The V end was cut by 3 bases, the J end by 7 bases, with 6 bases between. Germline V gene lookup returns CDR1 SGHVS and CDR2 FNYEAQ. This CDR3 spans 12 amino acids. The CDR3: CASSFDSEKLFF. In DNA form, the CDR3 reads TGTGCCAGCAGCTTTGACAGTGAAAAACTGTTTTTT. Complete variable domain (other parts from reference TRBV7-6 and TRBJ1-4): GAGVSQSPRYKVTKRGQDVALRCDPISGHVSLYWYRQALGQGPEFLTYFNYEAQQDKSGLPNDRFSAERPEGSISTLTIQRTEQRDSAMYRCASSFDSEKLFFGSGTQLSVL.

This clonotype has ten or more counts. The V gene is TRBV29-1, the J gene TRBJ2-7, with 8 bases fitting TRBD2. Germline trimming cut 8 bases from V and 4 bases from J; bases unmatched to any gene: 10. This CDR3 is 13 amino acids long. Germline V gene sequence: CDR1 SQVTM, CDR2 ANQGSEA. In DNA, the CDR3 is TGCAGCTTCGGGAGGGGTTTGGGATACGAGCAGTACTTC. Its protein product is CSFGRGLGYEQYF.